These 29 T cell receptor beta chains share one sample of origin, sequenced in a study of Graves' ophthalmopathy and Graves' hyperthyroidism. RNA transcripts were the source from which TCR beta CDR3 regions were amplified. HTBI primers primed a first-round RT-PCR, and a second-round multiplex PCR followed. From the multiplex PCR reads, TCRdb called clonotypes with MiXCR, one entry per CDR3 protein. In the table there are about 170,000 distinct CDR3 sequences, around two fifths of which are singletons. Sequenced input: peripheral blood. The receptors shown here come from a woman aged 40 to 55 with Graves' ophthalmopathy.

V gene TRBV7-8 combines with J gene TRBJ2-7, with 7 bases aligning to TRBD1. The CDR3 has 15 residues. Unmatched junction bases numbered 9, after V lost 7 bases and J lost 0 bases. CDR1 is SGHVS, CDR2 FQNEAQ, per germline. CDR3 region: CASTKNRDSSYEQYF. The CDR3 DNA follows: TGTGCCAGCACCAAAAACCGGGACAGCTCCTACGAGCAGTACTTC.

The sample holds many counts of this clonotype. The chain recombines TRBV12-3 or TRBV12-4 with TRBJ2-7; TRBD1 matches 8 bases. Trimming cost V 6 bases and J 3 bases; bases outside gene matches: 7. The CDR3 has 14 residues. This CDR3 reads CASSPTGGIYEQYF. DNA of the CDR3: TGTGCCAGCAGCCCAACAGGGGGGATCTACGAGCAGTACTTC.

This clonotype came up a few times. This chain connects TRBV20-1 to TRBJ1-5; D not resolved. Per germline, CDR1 DFQATT and CDR2 SNEGSKA (reference sequence). The CDR3 consists of 16 residues. With 3 bases removed from V and 0 bases from J, the gap between germline ends came to 15 bases. In DNA, the CDR3 is TGCAGTGCTAGGGCCAGCCTAGGGTATAGCAATCAGCCCCAGCATTTT. This encodes CSARASLGYSNQPQHF.

This clonotype was counted at least ten times. The chain joins TRBV11-2 to TRBJ2-7; D is unresolved. The V end was cut by 4 bases, the J end by 6 bases, with 19 bases between. This CDR3 spans 15 amino acids. CDR1 and CDR2 from the germline V gene are SGHAT and FQNNGV. In DNA, the CDR3 is TGTGCCAGCAGCTCCCAGGCCGCAGGCCAGCTCGAGCAGTACTTC. Amino acids: CASSSQAAGQLEQYF.

This clonotype was seen a single time. The chain has TRBV12-3 or TRBV12-4 and TRBJ2-7; D remains ambiguous. This CDR3 is built from 13 residues. V was clipped by 6 bases and J by 3 bases, with 12 bases between them. The CDR3 spells CASSPSGFYEQYF. CDR3 bases: TGTGCCAGCAGCCCCAGTGGATTCTACGAGCAGTACTTC.

This clonotype was recorded at least ten times. The V gene is TRBV6-1, the J gene TRBJ1-3, with D maybe TRBD1 (6 bases). V lost 6 bases to trimming and J lost 4 bases, with 13 bases between them. The V gene's germline CDR1 is MNHNS and CDR2 SASEGT. This CDR3 region has 14 residues. The chain's CDR3 is CASRPDSFGNTIYF. The CDR3 DNA sequence: TGTGCCAGCAGACCGGACAGTTTCGGAAACACCATATATTTT.

This sequence joins TRBV9 and TRBJ2-7; 11 nucleotides agree with TRBD2. The germline gives CDR1 SGDLS, CDR2 YYNGEE. The CDR3 sequence is 15 residues long. J was trimmed by 3 bases and V by 2 bases; bases with no gene match: 4. The CDR3 DNA is TGTGCCAGCAGCGTTGGCGGGACTAGCGGCTACGAGCAGTACTTC. Residues: CASSVGGTSGYEQYF.

V gene TRBV12-5 combines with J gene TRBJ2-7, with 10 bases aligning to TRBD1. CDR3 length: 15 amino acids. V lost 2 bases, J lost 5 bases, and 6 bases stayed unmatched. Germline loops: CDR1 LGHNT, CDR2 FRNRAP. The CDR3 DNA reads as TGTGCTAGTGGTTTGCCGGGACAGGGGATGCACGAGCAGTACTTC. It yields the protein CASGLPGQGMHEQYF.

This clonotype has ten or more counts. The rearrangement uses TRBV28 and TRBJ1-2, with no clear D. Germline CDR1 MDHEN, CDR2 SYDVKM. Trimming took 4 bases from V and 4 from J, leaving 10 bases between them. The CDR3 has 13 residues. The CDR3 region has the DNA TGTGCCAGCAGTTCGGATGGCACCTATGGCTACACCTTC. Amino acids: CASSSDGTYGYTF.

The chain is built from TRBV10-1 and TRBJ2-7, with D perhaps TRBD1 or TRBD2 (5 bases each). This CDR3 region has 14 residues. Between the trimmed V and J ends, which lost 3 bases and 2 bases, there was a span of 11 bases. Germline loops: CDR1 WNHNN, CDR2 SYGVQD (reference sequence). The CDR3 DNA reads TGCGCCAGCAGTGAAGGTGGGACCACCTACGAGCAGTACTTC. Translated: CASSEGGTTYEQYF.

The V gene is TRBV28, the J gene TRBJ1-6; 7 bases match TRBD1. The CDR3 consists of 15 residues. V lost 6 bases and J lost 7; bases outside the gene matches: 9. Germline V gene sequence: CDR1 MDHEN, CDR2 SYDVKM. This chain's CDR3 is CASRPRDRLNSPLHF. The CDR3 DNA follows: TGTGCCAGCAGGCCGCGGGACAGACTCAATTCACCCCTCCACTTT.

This clonotype occurred a few times. The J gene is TRBJ2-5, the V gene TRBV27; 11 bases agree with TRBD2. The CDR3 runs 14 residues. Germline CDR1 reads MNHEY; CDR2 reads SMNVEV (reference sequence). The V gene end was trimmed by 6 bases and the J gene end by 5 bases; junction bases not matched to a gene: 5. The CDR3 DNA sequence: TGTGCCAGCAGCCGACTAGCGGGAATGGAGACCCAGTACTTC. It is translated as CASSRLAGMETQYF.

In this sample, this clonotype turned up many times. The V call is TRBV11-2, the J call TRBJ1-2; 8 bases map to TRBD1. J lost 8 bases, V lost 4 bases, and 15 bases had no gene match. Germline loops: CDR1 SGHAT, CDR2 FQNNGV. CDR3 length: 16 amino acids. The CDR3 region is CASSSGQASRLGGYTF. CDR3 bases: TGTGCCAGCAGCTCGGGACAGGCCAGTCGTTTGGGCGGCTACACCTTC.

This clonotype was seen more than once but under ten times. V gene TRBV15 combines with J gene TRBJ1-1; no definite D call. Germline assignment: CDR1 LNHNV and CDR2 YYDKDF (reference sequence). Trimming took 2 bases from V and 2 from J, leaving 9 bases between them. The CDR3 has 14 residues. CDR3: CATSRSPGNTEAFF. The CDR3 region has the DNA TGTGCCACCAGCAGATCCCCGGGCAACACTGAAGCTTTCTTT.

A remark on this clonotype: The junction shows a germline mismatch at one end, possibly a read error. The chain carries TRBV7-2 and TRBJ1-5; TRBD1 matches at 10 bases. The CDR3 length is 13 residues. The germline V gene encodes CDR1 SGHTA and CDR2 FQGNSA. Here the CDR3 DNA reads TGTGGCAGCAGTTGGGACAGGGGCCAGCCCCAGCATTTT. This sequence encodes CGSSWDRGQPQHF. The entire variable domain, with the rest obtained from reference TRBV7-2 and TRBJ1-5, is as follows: GAGVSQSPSNKVTEKGKDVELRCDPISGHTALYWYRQSLGQGLEFLIYFQGNSAPDKSGLPSDRFSAERTGGSVSTLTIQRTQQEDSAVYLCGSSWDRGQPQHFGDGTRLSIL.

This clonotype was detected ten times or more. The chain carries TRBV13 and TRBJ2-7; possibly TRBD1 for D (6 bases). V was shortened by 4 bases and J by 0 bases, with 10 bases between the two germline ends. The CDR3 runs 14 residues. Germline lookup yields CDR1 PRHDT and CDR2 FYEKMQ (reference sequence). In DNA, the CDR3 is TGTGCCAGCAGCTCACAGGGAATCTCCTACGAGCAGTACTTC. This translates into CASSSQGISYEQYF.

The chain is built from TRBV20-1 and TRBJ2-6, with 7 nucleotides matching TRBD1. The CDR3 is made up of 18 amino acids. V shed 3 bases and J 0 bases; nucleotides not matched to a gene: 11. Germline V gene sequence: CDR1 DFQATT, CDR2 SNEGSKA (reference sequence). CDR3 protein: CSARSRDSLPSGANVLTF. The CDR3 region has the DNA TGCAGTGCTAGGTCCCGGGACAGCCTTCCCTCTGGGGCCAACGTCCTGACTTTC.

This clonotype was observed once. The gene calls are TRBV29-1 and TRBJ2-5; D may be TRBD1 or TRBD2 (5 bases each). V lost 7 bases, J lost 5 bases, and 17 bases lay in between. Germline CDR1 reads SQVTM; CDR2 reads ANQGSEA. The CDR3 consists of 13 residues. This CDR3 reads CSAWGKIGETQYF. CDR3 coding DNA: TGCAGCGCCTGGGGGAAGATTGGGGAGACCCAGTACTTC.

This clonotype was found many times. The chain recombines TRBV7-8 with TRBJ1-1; no firm D call. Germline CDR1 SGHVS, CDR2 FQNEAQ. Trimming took off 2 bases at V and 0 bases at J, with 10 bases between the two ends. The CDR3 runs 15 residues. In nucleotides, the CDR3 is TGTGCCAGCAGCTTAAGTGCGGACCTGAACACTGAAGCTTTCTTT. Residues: CASSLSADLNTEAFF.

This sequence joins TRBV5-1 and TRBJ1-1; D is uncertain. This CDR3 region has 14 residues. Germline V gene sequence: CDR1 SGHRS, CDR2 YFSETQ. Trimming removed 0 bases from V and 4 bases from J, with 10 bases in between. CDR3 nucleotides: TGCGCCAGCAGCTTGGGGTCCGGGATCACTGAAGCTTTCTTT. It is translated as CASSLGSGITEAFF.

This clonotype has at least ten counts. The chain carries TRBV29-1 and TRBJ2-2; D ambiguous. Germline-derived CDR1 and CDR2 are SQVTM and ANQGSEA. V lost 4 bases and J lost 2, with 11 bases in between. The CDR3 sequence is 14 residues long. The CDR3 nucleotides read TGCAGCGTTGGTAGTTACAGTAACACCGGGGAGCTGTTTTTT. It encodes CSVGSYSNTGELFF.

Ten or more counts support this clonotype. This chain connects TRBV4-2 to TRBJ1-1; D remains unclear. In germline, CDR1 is LGHNA, CDR2 YNFKEQ. The CDR3 length is 14 residues. The V end lost 0 bases, the J end lost 1 base, and 6 bases lay between the germline ends. The CDR3 nucleotides read TGTGCCAGCAGCCAAGATGGACCGAACACTGAAGCTTTCTTT. It encodes CASSQDGPNTEAFF.

There are many counts of this clonotype. For the CDR3, the DNA is TGCGCCAGCAGCTGGGGGACTAGCGGGGTATACGAGCAGTACTTC. It codes for CASSWGTSGVYEQYF. The chain couples TRBV5-1 to TRBJ2-7; TRBD2 aligns across 13 bases. This CDR3 is built from 15 residues. Per the germline V gene, CDR1 is SGHRS and CDR2 is YFSETQ. The J segment lost 4 bases and the V segment lost 3 bases, leaving 4 bases of the junction unmatched.

This chain uses TRBV2 with TRBJ2-2, with TRBD1 as a possible D gene (6 bases). Germline V CDR1 and CDR2: SNHLY, FYNNEI. The CDR3 is 15 residues long. Trimming cost V 6 bases and J 3 bases, with 14 bases left between them. The DNA of the CDR3 is TGTGCCAGCAGCAAGACAGGAAAGCACACCGGGGAGCTGTTTTTT. It translates to CASSKTGKHTGELFF.

This clonotype was found many times. The chain employs TRBV24-1 and TRBJ2-7, with 8 bases lining up with TRBD1. There are 12 residues in the CDR3. The V and J ends lost 9 bases and 8 bases, in that order; junction bases with no gene match: 8. CDR1 is KGHDR, CDR2 SFDVKD, per germline. The CDR3 nucleotides are TGTGCCACCTCTCGACAGGGGTACAAGCAGTACTTC. Translating gives CATSRQGYKQYF.

Many counts were recorded for this clonotype. The V gene is TRBV10-3, the J gene TRBJ1-2; D gene unclear. CDR1 ENHRY and CDR2 SYGVKD come from the germline V gene. Trimming stripped 3 bases from V and 4 bases from J, with 6 bases between. The CDR3 consists of 12 residues. CDR3 in DNA: TGTGCCATCAGTGAACCGAGCTATGGCTACACCTTC. Translating it yields CAISEPSYGYTF.

CDR3 DNA sequence: TGTGCCAGCAGTCCTGAGTGGGGGACAGAAGAGACCCAGTACTTC. Encoded protein: CASSPEWGTEETQYF. V is TRBV12-3 or TRBV12-4 and J is TRBJ2-5; TRBD1 matches at 7 bases. The V and J ends lost 5 bases and 3 bases, in that order; junction bases with no gene match: 9. The CDR3 has 15 amino acids.

The rearrangement uses TRBV6-1 and TRBJ1-5; D is undetermined. The germline gives CDR1 MNHNS, CDR2 SASEGT. The CDR3 totals 15 residues. V shed 6 bases and J shed 7 bases, with 19 bases lying between them. This CDR3 reads CASRKGQSSTQPQHF. The DNA for the CDR3 is TGTGCCAGCAGGAAGGGCCAATCATCAACCCAGCCCCAGCATTTT.

The table lists this clonotype with many counts. The CDR3 sequence is CASSSSPRNTIYF. The CDR3 DNA follows: TGCGCCAGCAGCTCGAGCCCAAGAAACACCATATATTTT. The chain links TRBV5-1 to TRBJ1-3; no clear D. The CDR3 contains 13 residues. The germline V and J ends were trimmed by 3 bases and 5 bases, with 9 bases remaining between them. Germline lookup yields CDR1 SGHRS and CDR2 YFSETQ.